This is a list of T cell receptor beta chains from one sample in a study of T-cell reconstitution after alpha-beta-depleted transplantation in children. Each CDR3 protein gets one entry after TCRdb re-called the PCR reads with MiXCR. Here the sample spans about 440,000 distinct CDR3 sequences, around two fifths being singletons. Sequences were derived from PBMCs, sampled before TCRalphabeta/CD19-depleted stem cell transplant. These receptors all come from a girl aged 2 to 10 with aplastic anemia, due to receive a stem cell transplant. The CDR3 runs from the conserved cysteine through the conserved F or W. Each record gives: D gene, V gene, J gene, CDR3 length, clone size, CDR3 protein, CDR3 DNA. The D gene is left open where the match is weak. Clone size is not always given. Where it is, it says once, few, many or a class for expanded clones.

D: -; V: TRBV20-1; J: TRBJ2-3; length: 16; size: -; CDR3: CSARDLDIPITDTQYF; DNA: TGCAGTGCTAGAGATCTAGACATCCCGATCACAGATACGCAGTATTTT
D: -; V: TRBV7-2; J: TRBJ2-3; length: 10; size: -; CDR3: CASSSNTQYF; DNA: TGTGCCAGCAGCTCTAATACGCAGTATTTT
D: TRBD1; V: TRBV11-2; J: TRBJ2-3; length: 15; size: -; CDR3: CASSLWGQFTDTQYF; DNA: TGTGCCAGCAGCTTATGGGGACAGTTCACAGATACGCAGTATTTT
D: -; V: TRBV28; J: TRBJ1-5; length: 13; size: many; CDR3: CASSPRGNQPQHF; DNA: TGTGCCAGCAGCCCACGCGGGAATCAGCCCCAGCATTTT
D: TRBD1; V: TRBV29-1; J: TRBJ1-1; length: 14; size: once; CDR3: CSVEGQGSNTEAFF; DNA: TGCAGCGTTGAAGGACAGGGGTCGAACACTGAAGCTTTCTTT
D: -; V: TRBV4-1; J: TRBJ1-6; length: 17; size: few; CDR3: CASSQDLSGRPNSPLHF; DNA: TGCGCCAGCAGCCAAGATCTGTCGGGGCGGCCTAATTCACCCCTCCACTTT
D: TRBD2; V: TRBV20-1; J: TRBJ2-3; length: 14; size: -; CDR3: CSAVDSGNPDTQYF; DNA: TGCAGTGCTGTCGACAGCGGGAACCCAGATACGCAGTATTTT
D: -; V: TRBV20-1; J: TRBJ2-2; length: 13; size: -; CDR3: CSARFQWVGELFF; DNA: TGCAGTGCTAGGTTTCAGTGGGTCGGGGAGCTGTTTTTT
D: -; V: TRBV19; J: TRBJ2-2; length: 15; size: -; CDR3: CASSINPSNTGELFF; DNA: TGTGCCAGTAGTATAAACCCTTCGAACACCGGGGAGCTGTTTTTT
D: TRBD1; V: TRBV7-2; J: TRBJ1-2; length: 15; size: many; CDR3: CASSLRTGRDYGYTF; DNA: TGTGCCAGCAGCTTACGGACAGGCCGGGACTATGGCTACACCTTC
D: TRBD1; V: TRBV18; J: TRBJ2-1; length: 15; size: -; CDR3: CASSPQGAPLNEQFF; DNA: TGTGCCAGCTCACCTCAGGGGGCGCCCCTCAATGAGCAGTTCTTC
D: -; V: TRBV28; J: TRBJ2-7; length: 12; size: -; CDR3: CASSAGLDEQYF; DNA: TGTGCCAGCAGCGCGGGCCTGGACGAGCAGTACTTC
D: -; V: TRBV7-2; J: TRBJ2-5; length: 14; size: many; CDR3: CASSRTPSQETQYF; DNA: TGTGCCAGCAGCCGGACTCCCTCTCAAGAGACCCAGTACTTC
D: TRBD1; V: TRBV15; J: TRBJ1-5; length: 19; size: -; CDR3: CATSTETGRGTGIRQPQHF; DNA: TGTGCCACCAGCACAGAAACCGGGAGAGGGACAGGGATCCGTCAGCCCCAGCATTTT
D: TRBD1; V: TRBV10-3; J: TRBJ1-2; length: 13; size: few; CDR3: CAIKGTGGDGYTF; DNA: TGTGCCATCAAGGGAACAGGGGGCGATGGCTACACCTTC
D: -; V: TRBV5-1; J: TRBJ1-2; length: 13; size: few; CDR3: CASSLEGSYGYTF; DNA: TGCGCCAGCAGCTTGGAGGGTAGCTATGGCTACACCTTC
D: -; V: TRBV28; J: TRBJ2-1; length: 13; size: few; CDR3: CAGNSVGANEQFF; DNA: TGTGCCGGAAATAGTGTCGGGGCAAATGAGCAGTTCTTC
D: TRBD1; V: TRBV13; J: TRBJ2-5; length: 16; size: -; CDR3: CASSLEADRAQETQYF; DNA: TGTGCCAGCAGCTTAGAGGCGGACAGGGCCCAAGAGACCCAGTACTTC
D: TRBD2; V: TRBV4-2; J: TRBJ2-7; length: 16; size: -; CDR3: CASSQDRTSGAYEQYF; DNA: TGTGCCAGCAGCCAAGATAGGACTAGCGGGGCGTACGAGCAGTACTTC
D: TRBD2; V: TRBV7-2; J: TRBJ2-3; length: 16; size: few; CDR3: CASSLESGRAKDTQYF; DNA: TGTGCCAGCAGCTTAGAGAGCGGGAGGGCCAAGGATACGCAGTATTTT
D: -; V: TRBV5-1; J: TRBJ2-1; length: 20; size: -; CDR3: CASSLKEGLRPGPIYNEQFF; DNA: TGCGCCAGCAGCCTAAAAGAGGGACTGCGACCGGGACCGATCTACAATGAGCAGTTCTTC
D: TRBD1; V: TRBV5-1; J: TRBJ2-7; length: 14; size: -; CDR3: CASSPGQGTHEQYF; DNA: TGCGCCAGCAGCCCGGGACAGGGAACCCACGAGCAGTACTTC
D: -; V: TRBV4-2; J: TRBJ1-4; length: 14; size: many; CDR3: CASSPRDLNEKLFF; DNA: TGTGCCAGCAGCCCACGGGACCTTAATGAAAAACTGTTTTTT
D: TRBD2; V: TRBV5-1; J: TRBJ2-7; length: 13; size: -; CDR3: CASGETSGYEQYF; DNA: TGCGCCAGCGGGGAGACTAGCGGCTACGAGCAGTACTTC
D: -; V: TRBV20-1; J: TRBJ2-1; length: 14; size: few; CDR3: CSARDRVGRNEQFF; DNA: TGCAGTGCTAGAGACAGGGTCGGTAGAAATGAGCAGTTCTTC
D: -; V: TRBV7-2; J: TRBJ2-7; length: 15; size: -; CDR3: CASSLEGGSFYEQYF; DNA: TGTGCCAGCAGCTTAGAAGGCGGCAGCTTCTACGAGCAGTACTTC
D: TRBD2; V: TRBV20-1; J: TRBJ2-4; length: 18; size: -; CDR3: CSAKTPGLAVLAKNIQYF; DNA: TGCAGTGCTAAGACCCCGGGACTAGCGGTACTAGCCAAAAACATTCAGTACTTC
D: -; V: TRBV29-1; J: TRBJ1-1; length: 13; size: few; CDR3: CSVEEGGGTEAFF; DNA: TGCAGCGTTGAAGAGGGGGGAGGCACTGAAGCTTTCTTT
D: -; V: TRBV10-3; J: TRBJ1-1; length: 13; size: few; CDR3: CAISAGFRSEAFF; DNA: TGTGCCATCAGTGCGGGGTTTCGGAGTGAAGCTTTCTTT
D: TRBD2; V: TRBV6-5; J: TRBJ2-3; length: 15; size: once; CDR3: CASSSLAGLGDTQYF; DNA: TGTGCCAGCAGTTCCCTAGCGGGCCTGGGCGATACGCAGTATTTT
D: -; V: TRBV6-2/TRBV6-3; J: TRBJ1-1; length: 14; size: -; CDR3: CASSFQWGNTEAFF; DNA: TGTGCCAGCAGTTTCCAATGGGGGAACACTGAAGCTTTCTTT
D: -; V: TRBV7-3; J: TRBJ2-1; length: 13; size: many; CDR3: CASSPFVADEQFF; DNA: TGTGCCAGCAGCCCCTTTGTTGCCGATGAGCAGTTCTTC
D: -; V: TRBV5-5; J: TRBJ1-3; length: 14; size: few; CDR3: CASTLDITGNTIYF; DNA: TGTGCCAGCACCTTAGACATAACTGGAAACACCATATATTTT
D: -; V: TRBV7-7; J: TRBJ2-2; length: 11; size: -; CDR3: CARAEAGELFF; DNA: TGTGCGCGGGCAGAGGCCGGGGAGCTGTTTTTT
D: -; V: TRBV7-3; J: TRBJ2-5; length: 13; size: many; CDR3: CASSLIDSETQYF; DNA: TGTGCCAGCAGCTTAATCGACAGCGAGACCCAGTACTTC
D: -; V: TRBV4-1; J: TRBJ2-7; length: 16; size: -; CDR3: CASSQVDIRPPTEQYF; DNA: TGCGCCAGCAGCCAAGTGGACATACGTCCTCCTACCGAGCAGTACTTC
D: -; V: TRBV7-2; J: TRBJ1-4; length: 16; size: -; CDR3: CASSSLGGAVNEKLFF; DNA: TGTGCCAGCAGCTCCCTTGGGGGGGCTGTTAATGAAAAACTGTTTTTT
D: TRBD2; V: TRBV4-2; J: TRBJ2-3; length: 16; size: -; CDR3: CASSPYTSGSTDTQYF; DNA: TGTGCCAGCAGCCCTTACACTAGCGGGAGCACAGATACGCAGTATTTT
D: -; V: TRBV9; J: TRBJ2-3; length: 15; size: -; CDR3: CASSVPDSSTDTQYF; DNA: TGTGCCAGCAGCGTCCCTGATTCCAGCACAGATACGCAGTATTTT
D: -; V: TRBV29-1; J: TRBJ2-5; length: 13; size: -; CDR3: CSVVEGVEETQYF; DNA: TGCAGCGTTGTAGAAGGGGTAGAAGAGACCCAGTACTTC
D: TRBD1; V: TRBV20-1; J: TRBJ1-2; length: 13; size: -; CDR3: CSATDRGDYGYTF; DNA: TGCAGTGCAACGGACAGGGGAGACTATGGCTACACCTTC
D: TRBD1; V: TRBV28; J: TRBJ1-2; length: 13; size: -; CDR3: CASSWTGVYGYTF; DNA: TGTGCCAGCAGTTGGACAGGCGTCTATGGCTACACCTTC
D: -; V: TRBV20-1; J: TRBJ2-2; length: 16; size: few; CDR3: CSARVAGGMDTGELFF; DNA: TGCAGTGCTAGAGTTGCTGGGGGGATGGACACCGGGGAGCTGTTTTTT
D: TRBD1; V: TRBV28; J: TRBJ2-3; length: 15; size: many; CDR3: CASSSLDRGADTQYF; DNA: TGTGCCAGCAGTTCCCTAGACAGGGGTGCAGATACGCAGTATTTT
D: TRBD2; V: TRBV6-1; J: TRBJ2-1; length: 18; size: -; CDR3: CASSLLKAGGRSYNEQFF; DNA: TGTGCCAGCAGCCTCTTGAAAGCGGGAGGGAGGTCCTACAATGAGCAGTTCTTC
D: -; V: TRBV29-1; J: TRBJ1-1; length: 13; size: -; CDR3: CSVEEGLNTEAFF; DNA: TGCAGCGTTGAGGAAGGCTTGAACACTGAAGCTTTCTTT
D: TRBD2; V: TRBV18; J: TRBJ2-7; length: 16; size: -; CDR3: CASSPVPSGSVYEQYF; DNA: TGTGCCAGCTCACCAGTCCCTAGCGGGAGTGTGTACGAGCAGTACTTC